The 28 T cell receptor beta chains listed next were all sequenced from one sample in a study of T cell repertoires in cytomegalovirus infection. Each CDR3 protein gets one entry after TCRdb re-called the reads with MiXCR. This table holds 150,000 to 200,000 distinct CDR3 sequences, about 30% found once. Source material: PBMCs. Receptor source: a human donor in good health (CMV status not recorded). Some clones in this sample may be carry-over from other donors' samples.

The chain uses TRBV5-6 and TRBJ2-3; 10 bases line up with TRBD1. Germline V lookup: CDR1 SGHDT, CDR2 YYEEEE. The CDR3 contains 19 residues. J was trimmed by 0 bases and V by 4 bases; bases with no gene match: 14. The DNA for the CDR3 is TGTGCCAGCAGCGTGACGGGACAGGGGTTGGAAACTAGCACAGATACGCAGTATTTT. Its protein is CASSVTGQGLETSTDTQYF.

This clonotype was counted ten times or more. This chain connects TRBV7-3 to TRBJ2-1; D is possibly TRBD1 (6 bases). Germline CDR1 and CDR2: SGHTA and FQGTGA. Trimming left V 1 base short and J 0 bases short, with 7 bases between. The CDR3 sequence is 15 residues long. For the CDR3, the DNA is TGTGCCAGCAGCTTAAAAGGGGGCTCCTACAATGAGCAGTTCTTC. Its protein product is CASSLKGGSYNEQFF.

J is TRBJ2-3 and V is TRBV3-1; D remains unclear. Per germline, CDR1 LGHDT and CDR2 YNNKEL (reference sequence). This CDR3 has 15 amino acids. Trimming removed 0 bases at V and 4 bases at J, with 11 bases between. In DNA, the CDR3 is TGTGCCAGCAGCCAAGATCCCCTCAGGTCAGATACGCAGTATTTT. Amino acids: CASSQDPLRSDTQYF.

This clonotype was seen more than once but under ten times. This chain links TRBV9 with TRBJ1-1; D is undetermined. CDR1 is SGDLS and CDR2 is YYNGEE in the germline V gene. The length of the CDR3 is 14 residues. The germline V and J ends were trimmed by 4 bases and 3 bases, with 13 bases remaining between them. CDR3 coding DNA: TGTGCCAGCAGCCAGAACCCGGTTGACACTGAAGCTTTCTTT. Protein: CASSQNPVDTEAFF. Combining the CDR3 with reference TRBV9 and TRBJ1-1 gives the whole variable domain DSGVTQTPKHLITATGQRVTLRCSPRSGDLSVYWYQQSLDQGLQFLIQYYNGEERAKGNILERFSAQQFPDLHSELNLSSLELGDSALYFCASSQNPVDTEAFFGQGTRLTVV.

The chain is built from TRBV7-6 and TRBJ1-1; D is undetermined. V lost 3 bases, J lost 1 base, and 12 bases lay in between. Germline V gene lookup returns CDR1 SGHVS and CDR2 FNYEAQ. The CDR3 runs 15 residues. The CDR3 DNA reads as TGTGCCAGCAGCTTTTCGGACTCATGGAACACTGAAGCTTTCTTT. Translating it yields CASSFSDSWNTEAFF.

CDR3 residues: CASTLQRGVSGYTF. CDR3 nucleotide sequence: TGTGCCAGCACTCTCCAAAGGGGGGTATCTGGCTACACCTTC. The chain has TRBV12-3 or TRBV12-4 and TRBJ1-2; maybe TRBD1 (6 bases). The V and J ends lost 7 bases and 7 bases respectively, with 19 bases between them. The CDR3 runs 14 residues.

The chain combines TRBV11-2 with TRBJ1-1, with D hard to call. The CDR3 spans 12 residues. Between the trimmed V and J ends, which lost 5 bases and 11 bases, there was a span of 15 bases. The germline gives CDR1 SGHAT, CDR2 FQNNGV. The CDR3 DNA reads TGTGCCAGCAGCAAGGCGAGGACCGGGGCTTTCTTT. It yields the protein CASSKARTGAFF.

The chain employs TRBV20-1 and TRBJ1-2; D is unresolved. The CDR3 runs 11 residues. The V gene's germline CDR1 is DFQATT and CDR2 SNEGSKA (reference sequence). V gave up 0 bases and J gave up 8 bases, with 7 bases separating them. This CDR3 is CSARDPRGYTF. CDR3 in DNA: TGCAGTGCTAGAGATCCGAGGGGCTACACCTTC.

About this clonotype: A read error is possible here, since a much larger clone lies one base away. The genes are TRBV6-2 or TRBV6-3 and TRBJ1-1; TRBD1 matches at 7 bases. The CDR3 length is 14 residues. Germline CDR1 is MNHEY and CDR2 is SVGEGT. CDR3 DNA: TGTGCCAGCAGATTAGACAGGGAGGACACTGAAGCTCTCTTT. Protein: CASRLDREDTEALF.

The chain has TRBV4-1 and TRBJ1-2; D is undetermined. Germline V gives CDR1 MGHRA, CDR2 YSYEKL. The CDR3 is 13 amino acids. Deletions cut 3 bases from V and 7 bases from J, with 12 bases between. The CDR3 sequence: CASSQGMYSGYTF. Written as DNA, the CDR3 is TGCGCCAGCAGCCAGGGGATGTATAGTGGCTACACCTTC.

The CDR3 reads CASSLGQGGNYEQYF. The CDR3, as DNA: TGCGCCAGCAGCCTCGGACAGGGAGGAAACTACGAGCAGTACTTC. The chain links TRBV4-1 to TRBJ2-7; the match to TRBD1 covers 8 bases. The length of the CDR3 is 15 residues. With V trimmed by 4 bases and J by 3 bases, 8 bases remained unmatched. Germline lookup yields CDR1 MGHRA and CDR2 YSYEKL.

The genes are TRBV24-1 and TRBJ2-1; D remains unclear. Germline V gene lookup returns CDR1 KGHDR and CDR2 SFDVKD. There are 15 residues in the CDR3. V lost 4 bases to trimming and J lost 5 bases, with 14 bases between them. The CDR3 spells CATSEGRTLDNEQFF. In DNA, the CDR3 is TGTGCCACCAGTGAAGGACGGACCCTTGACAATGAGCAGTTCTTC.

The rearrangement joins TRBV6-2 or TRBV6-3 to TRBJ1-1, with D hard to call. The germline CDR1 and CDR2 sequences are MNHEY and SVGEGT. The V end was cut by 11 bases, the J end by 7 bases, with 14 bases between. The CDR3 extends over 11 amino acids. The CDR3 loop reads CASWAGGEAFF. The CDR3 bases are TGTGCCTCGTGGGCAGGCGGTGAAGCTTTCTTT.

Worth noting for this clonotype: With a much larger clone just one base away, this may be a read error. The chain employs TRBV7-6 and TRBJ2-5; D ambiguous. V was cut by 4 bases and J by 5 bases, with 11 bases left in between. CDR1 and CDR2 (germline): SGHVS, FNYEAQ. There are 13 residues in the CDR3. The CDR3 spells CASSSSRWETQYF. CDR3 nucleotide sequence: TGTGCCAGCAGCTCCTCCCGATGGGAGACCCAGTACTTC.

The chain recombines TRBV7-2 with TRBJ1-4; D remains ambiguous. Germline V gives CDR1 SGHTA, CDR2 FQGNSA. This CDR3 is 14 amino acids long. Trimming took off 5 bases at V and 2 bases at J, with 9 bases between the two ends. The CDR3 loop reads CASSPGVTNEKLFF. Here the CDR3 DNA reads TGTGCCAGCAGCCCCGGGGTGACTAATGAAAAACTGTTTTTT.

The chain couples TRBV12-3 or TRBV12-4 to TRBJ1-5; the D gene is possibly TRBD1 (6 bases). CDR3 size: 14 residues. Trimming stripped 7 bases from V and 1 base from J, with 11 bases between. CDR3 sequence: CASTRGGSNQPQHF. CDR3 nucleotide sequence: TGTGCCAGCACCAGGGGAGGAAGCAATCAGCCCCAGCATTTT.

V gene TRBV20-1 combines with J gene TRBJ1-2, with 7 nucleotides matching TRBD1. Trimming at V came to 4 bases and at J to 8 bases, leaving 7 bases not matched to a gene. This CDR3 spans 12 amino acids. Germline CDR1 and CDR2: DFQATT and SNEGSKA (reference sequence). Written as DNA, the CDR3 is TGCAGTGCTATAAGGGGGCTCGAGGGCTACACCTTC. This encodes CSAIRGLEGYTF.

This clonotype was counted at least ten times. This chain joins TRBV7-2 and TRBJ2-4, with D perhaps matching TRBD1 (5 bases). Germline CDR1 and CDR2: SGHTA and FQGNSA. Trimming shortened V by 1 base and J by 6 bases, and 10 bases separated the two germline ends. This CDR3 comprises 14 residues. The CDR3 spells CASSLVAGRNIQYF. The CDR3, as DNA: TGTGCCAGCAGCTTAGTGGCAGGGCGAAACATTCAGTACTTC.

This clonotype was seen a handful of times. This sequence joins TRBV27 and TRBJ2-7; no clear D. Germline V CDR1 and CDR2: MNHEY, SMNVEV (reference sequence). V was shortened by 5 bases and J by 6 bases, with 20 bases between the two germline ends. The CDR3 runs to 15 residues. CDR3 nucleotides: TGTGCCAGCAGTCCTCGCCGGGCCGTCTTATCCGAGCAGTACTTC. Encoded protein: CASSPRRAVLSEQYF.

The rearrangement uses TRBV4-3 and TRBJ2-3; 9 nucleotides line up with TRBD2. Germline CDR1 reads LGHNA; CDR2 reads YSLEER. Trimming took 1 base from V and 2 from J; bases not matched to a gene: 4. This CDR3 contains 16 residues. The CDR3 region has the DNA TGCGCCAGCAGCCAAGGGCTAGCGGGGACCACAGATACGCAGTATTTT. Translated, it gives CASSQGLAGTTDTQYF.

The gene calls are TRBV28 and TRBJ2-7; 10 bases agree with TRBD2. The germline V gene has CDR1 MDHEN and CDR2 SYDVKM. V gave up 7 bases and J gave up 2 bases; unmatched junction bases: 5. This CDR3 contains 14 residues. In DNA, the CDR3 is TGTGCCAGCACCAGCGGGGGGGCGACCTACGAGCAGTACTTC. It translates to CASTSGGATYEQYF. The whole variable domain, filled in from reference TRBV28 and TRBJ2-7, reads DVKVTQSSRYLVKRTGEKVFLECVQDMDHENMFWYRQDPGLGLRLIYFSYDVKMKEKGDIPEGYSVSREKKERFSLILESASTNQTSMYLCASTSGGATYEQYFGPGTRLTVT.

This clonotype was observed a few times. This sequence joins TRBV4-1 and TRBJ1-1; no clear D gene. Deletions cut 0 bases from V and 2 bases from J, with 7 bases between. Germline lookup yields CDR1 MGHRA and CDR2 YSYEKL. This CDR3 spans 14 amino acids. The CDR3 is CASSQEGDNTEAFF. The CDR3 DNA reads as TGCGCCAGCAGCCAAGAGGGCGACAACACTGAAGCTTTCTTT.

In its sample, this clonotype was seen a few times. The V call is TRBV2, the J call TRBJ2-3; the D gene is possibly TRBD1 (5 bases). The V end was cut by 9 bases, the J end by 1 base, with 14 bases between. Germline lookup yields CDR1 SNHLY and CDR2 FYNNEI. The CDR3 has 14 amino acids. The CDR3 DNA sequence: TGTGCCAGTCAGGTCAGGGTGGGCACAGATACGCAGTATTTT. It encodes CASQVRVGTDTQYF.

The chain is built from TRBV20-1 and TRBJ1-2; the match to TRBD1 covers 11 bases. The germline gives CDR1 DFQATT, CDR2 SNEGSKA (reference sequence). CDR3 size: 18 residues. Trimming cost V 1 base and J 3 bases; bases outside gene matches: 13. The CDR3 DNA is TGCAGTGCTAGAGGGACGGGACAGGGGGAAGGTCGGTACTATGGCTACACCTTC. This sequence encodes CSARGTGQGEGRYYGYTF.

This chain joins TRBV29-1 and TRBJ2-5, with 8 bases matching TRBD1. This CDR3 has 13 amino acids. V lost 6 bases, J lost 5 bases, and 8 bases stayed unmatched. Germline V gene sequence: CDR1 SQVTM, CDR2 ANQGSEA. CDR3 loop: CSVSETGEETQYF. CDR3 coding DNA: TGCAGCGTCTCCGAGACAGGGGAGGAGACCCAGTACTTC.

This rearrangement joins TRBV3-1 to TRBJ2-3; no clear D gene. V was pared by 0 bases and J by 3 bases, with 16 bases between. Germline lookup yields CDR1 LGHDT and CDR2 YNNKEL (reference sequence). This CDR3 is built from 17 residues. The CDR3 nucleotides read TGTGCCAGCAGCCAAGATGTTAGACGGCCGAGGACAGATACGCAGTATTTT. Translated, it gives CASSQDVRRPRTDTQYF.

This clonotype was found a few times. The chain links TRBV7-2 to TRBJ1-2; 9 nucleotides align to TRBD1. CDR1 and CDR2 (germline): SGHTA, FQGNSA. The CDR3 is made up of 15 amino acids. V lost 2 bases and J lost 4; bases outside the gene matches: 5. The DNA for the CDR3 is TGTGCCAGCAGCTTATACCCGACAGGGGGCTATGGCTACACCTTC. Residues: CASSLYPTGGYGYTF.

This chain connects TRBV10-3 to TRBJ1-1; possibly TRBD1 for D (5 bases). Per germline, CDR1 ENHRY and CDR2 SYGVKD. V was shortened by 2 bases and J by 3 bases, with 13 bases between the two germline ends. The CDR3 has 15 amino acids. The CDR3 spells CAISESRVRDTEAFF. The CDR3 nucleotides are TGTGCCATCAGTGAGAGTCGGGTCAGGGACACTGAAGCTTTCTTT.